The 32 T cell receptor beta chains below come from one sample, sequenced in a study of blood T cell repertoires in COVID-19. Clones were read by immunoSEQ multiplex PCR, and TCRdb kept only the in-frame ones, dropping some. The sample contains approximately 470,000 clones, roughly 88% of which appear only once. Sequencing was carried out using peripheral blood. The receptor source for this set is a human donor in a cohort sampled during active COVID-19.

This sequence joins TRBV15 and TRBJ2-5; 7 bases are shared with TRBD2. Germline CDR1 is LNHNV and CDR2 is YYDKDF (reference sequence). V gave up 7 bases and J gave up 2 bases; unmatched junction bases: 10. The CDR3 runs 15 residues. CDR3 protein: CATKRGDYIQETQYF. CDR3 nucleotide sequence: TGTGCCACCAAAAGAGGGGACTATATACAAGAGACCCAGTACTTC.

This clone was seen only a few times. This rearrangement joins TRBV12-3 or TRBV12-4 to TRBJ1-2, with D hard to call. V lost 3 bases to trimming and J lost 5 bases, with 7 bases between them. This CDR3 is 12 amino acids long. CDR3 protein: CASSFLRYGYTF. CDR3 coding DNA: TGTGCCAGCAGTTTTTTGAGATATGGCTACACCTTC.

The CDR3 nucleotides read TGTGCCAGCAGCCAACGATCTGTCACGGGGTCTGGGGAGCAGTACTTC. This encodes CASSQRSVTGSGEQYF. This sequence joins TRBV3-1 (or the pseudogene TRBV3-2) and TRBJ2-7; D may be TRBD2 (5 bases). The CDR3 consists of 16 residues. Germline CDR1 is LGHDT and CDR2 is YNNKEL (reference sequence). Deletions cut 2 bases from V and 7 bases from J, with 21 bases between.

This clone was found a few times. J is TRBJ2-3 and V is TRBV3-1 (or the pseudogene TRBV3-2); 11 nucleotides match TRBD2. With V trimmed by 4 bases and J by 2 bases, 11 bases remained unmatched. The CDR3 length is 18 residues. Germline V lookup: CDR1 LGHDT, CDR2 YNNKEL (reference sequence). CDR3 sequence: CASSPGSGRAGVTDTQYF. CDR3 coding DNA: TGTGCCAGCAGCCCCGGTAGCGGGAGGGCCGGGGTCACAGATACGCAGTATTTT.

The chain carries TRBV7-2 and TRBJ2-3; 9 bases agree with TRBD1. The germline V gene encodes CDR1 SGHTA and CDR2 FQGNSA. The J segment lost 2 bases and the V segment lost 4 bases, leaving 4 bases of the junction unmatched. This CDR3 region has 15 residues. CDR3 protein: CASSSDRGATDTQYF. The CDR3 DNA is TGTGCCAGCAGCTCTGACAGGGGGGCCACAGATACGCAGTATTTT.

J is TRBJ2-7 and V is TRBV11-1; weak D call: TRBD2 (6 bases). The length of the CDR3 is 14 residues. Trimming left V 1 base short and J 2 bases short, with 9 bases between. The germline CDR1 and CDR2 sequences are SGHAT and FQDESV (reference sequence). The CDR3 DNA reads TGTGCCAGCAGCTTAGGGGACTTTACCTACGAGCAGTACTTC. Residues: CASSLGDFTYEQYF. Using reference TRBV11-1 and TRBJ2-7 for the parts outside the CDR3, the full variable domain is EAEVAQSPRYKITEKSQAVAFWCDPISGHATLYWYRQILGQGPELLVQFQDESVVDDSQLPKDRFSAERLKGVDSTLKIQPAELGDSAMYLCASSLGDFTYEQYFGPGTRLTVT.

V and J are TRBV30 and TRBJ1-1, with D possibly matching TRBD1 (6 bases). Germline lookup yields CDR1 GTSNPN and CDR2 SVGIG (reference sequence). V was clipped by 8 bases and J by 0 bases, with 13 bases between them. CDR3 length: 13 amino acids. CDR3: CAADRSLNTEAFF. As DNA, the CDR3 is TGTGCCGCTGACAGGTCTTTGAACACTGAAGCTTTCTTT. The full variable domain, completed using reference TRBV30 and TRBJ1-1, is SQTIHQWPATLVQPVGSPLSLECTVEGTSNPNLYWYRQAAGRGLQLLFYSVGIGQISSEVPQNLSASRPQDRQFILSSKKLLLSDSGFYLCAADRSLNTEAFFGQGTRLTVV.

The CDR3 here is CASSTGDSRPTYEQYF. The CDR3 bases are TGTGCCAGCAGTACCGGGGATAGCCGTCCTACCTACGAGCAGTACTTC. The V call is TRBV28, the J call TRBJ2-7, with a weak D call TRBD2 (5 bases). Germline V gene lookup returns CDR1 MDHEN and CDR2 SYDVKM. The CDR3 runs to 16 residues. V lost 5 bases and J lost 2, with 19 bases in between.

CDR3 amino acids: CASSYGVPGANVLTF. Here the CDR3 DNA reads TGTGCCAGCAGTTACGGAGTCCCTGGGGCCAACGTCCTGACTTTC. The chain combines TRBV6-5 with TRBJ2-6; D is unresolved. With 2 bases removed from V and 2 bases from J, the gap between germline ends came to 7 bases. The CDR3 covers 15 residues. CDR1 MNHEY and CDR2 SVGAGI come from the germline V gene.

This chain joins TRBV10-1 and TRBJ2-3; 14 nucleotides align to TRBD2. CDR3 length: 19 residues. Germline V gene lookup returns CDR1 WNHNN and CDR2 SYGVQD (reference sequence). V shed 6 bases, J shed 2 bases, and the junction held 13 bases outside the gene matches. The CDR3 coding sequence is TGCGCCAGCAGCTTACCCGGGGGGACTAGCGGGAGCATCACAGATACGCAGTATTTT. This sequence encodes CASSLPGGTSGSITDTQYF.

The rearrangement uses TRBV20-1 and TRBJ2-1; D unclear. V was cut by 7 bases and J by 8 bases, with 12 bases left in between. CDR3 size: 11 residues. The germline gives CDR1 DFQATT, CDR2 SNEGSKA (reference sequence). For the CDR3, the DNA is TGCAGTGTTTTTCCCCGGGATGAGCAGTTCTTC. Its protein product is CSVFPRDEQFF.

The chain employs TRBV30 and TRBJ1-5, with TRBD1 as a possible D gene (5 bases). This CDR3 spans 17 amino acids. Germline V lookup: CDR1 GTSNPN, CDR2 SVGIG (reference sequence). With 0 bases removed from V and 0 bases from J, the gap between germline ends came to 15 bases. CDR3 amino acids: CAWSVSRALYSNQPQHF. The DNA for the CDR3 is TGTGCCTGGAGTGTAAGCAGGGCGCTTTATAGCAATCAGCCCCAGCATTTT.

This clone was counted between two and nine times. The chain has TRBV19 and TRBJ1-6; 8 bases line up with TRBD1. From germline, CDR1 is LNHDA and CDR2 SQIVND (reference sequence). The CDR3 covers 16 residues. With 3 bases clipped from V and 6 bases from J, the junction kept 7 bases outside the gene matches. CDR3: CASSIRWTGTNSPLHF. The DNA of the CDR3 is TGTGCCAGTAGTATTCGGTGGACAGGGACTAATTCACCCCTCCACTTT. Supplemented by reference TRBV19 and TRBJ1-6, the full variable domain reads DGGITQSPKYLFRKEGQNVTLSCEQNLNHDAMYWYRQDPGQGLRLIYYSQIVNDFQKGDIAEGYSVSREKKESFPLTVTSAQKNPTAFYLCASSIRWTGTNSPLHFGNGTRLTVT.

This rearrangement joins TRBV28 to TRBJ2-4; the match to TRBD1 covers 8 bases. The CDR3 length is 15 residues. Germline V gene lookup returns CDR1 MDHEN and CDR2 SYDVKM. The V and J ends lost 4 bases and 7 bases, in that order; junction bases with no gene match: 9. CDR3 residues: CASSSRQGMMNIQYF. The CDR3 nucleotides read TGTGCCAGCAGTTCAAGACAGGGGATGATGAACATTCAGTACTTC. The variable domain in full, completed from reference TRBV28 and TRBJ2-4, reads DVKVTQSSRYLVKRTGEKVFLECVQDMDHENMFWYRQDPGLGLRLIYFSYDVKMKEKGDIPEGYSVSREKKERFSLILESASTNQTSMYLCASSSRQGMMNIQYFGAGTRLSVL.

The genes are TRBV5-1 and TRBJ1-2, with D possibly TRBD1 on 5 matching bases. The V gene's germline CDR1 is SGHRS and CDR2 YFSETQ. The CDR3 is 16 amino acids. Trimming shortened V by 4 bases and J by 0 bases, and 16 bases separated the two germline ends. In DNA form, the CDR3 reads TGCGCCAGCAGCGCAGGACACGACGATTCTAACTATGGCTACACCTTC. The encoded protein is CASSAGHDDSNYGYTF.

The chain joins TRBV6-5 to TRBJ1-5, with a possible D match to TRBD1 (5 bases). This CDR3 is built from 15 residues. V lost 2 bases to trimming and J lost 4 bases, with 12 bases between them. Per germline, CDR1 MNHEY and CDR2 SVGAGI. The CDR3 bases are TGTGCCAGCAGTTACCCTGGACGGGGGAATCAGCCCCAGCATTTT. This codes for CASSYPGRGNQPQHF.

In the case of this clone: A read error may produce the germline difference seen at one junction end. This chain links TRBV12-3 or TRBV12-4 with TRBJ2-1, with D possibly being TRBD2 (5 bases). The CDR3 loop spans 11 amino acids. Written as DNA, the CDR3 is TGTGCCAGCACGAGGGCAGGCCGTTCGATCTTC. This encodes CASTRAGRSIF.

This chain joins TRBV12-5 and TRBJ2-1; D is undetermined. V lost 7 bases, J lost 9 bases, and 31 bases lay in between. The CDR3 has 18 amino acids. Germline CDR1 and CDR2: LGHNT and FRNRAP. The CDR3 region has the DNA TGTGCTAGTGCCATCTCGGCCAGAGCCTCCGAACACACAGTTGAGCAGTTCTTC. This codes for CASAISARASEHTVEQFF.

The chain has TRBV12-3 or TRBV12-4 and TRBJ1-2, with D maybe TRBD1 (5 bases). The ends were cut back, 5 bases at V and 3 bases at J, with 7 bases in the middle. The CDR3 is 12 amino acids. The CDR3, as DNA: TGTGCCAGCAGTGACAGAGACTATGGCTACACCTTC. Translation gives CASSDRDYGYTF.

This clone is a singleton in its sample. The gene calls are TRBV6-2 or TRBV6-3 and TRBJ2-5, with D possibly matching TRBD1 (5 bases). Germline V lookup: CDR1 MNHEY, CDR2 SVGEGT. CDR3 length: 12 amino acids. Trimming pared 4 bases from V and 4 bases from J, leaving 7 bases between. Here the CDR3 reads CASSSRGETQYF. CDR3 nucleotide sequence: TGTGCCAGCAGTTCAAGGGGAGAGACCCAGTACTTC.

The chain has TRBV30 and TRBJ2-5; TRBD2 matches 7 bases. The CDR3 sequence is 12 residues long. From germline, CDR1 is GTSNPN and CDR2 SVGIG (reference sequence). CDR3 DNA sequence: TGTGGATCCGGGGGGAACCAAGAGACCCAGTACTTC. This translates into CGSGGNQETQYF.

The chain carries TRBV9 and TRBJ2-3, with D possibly matching TRBD2 (6 bases). Trimming took off 3 bases at V and 1 base at J, with 12 bases between the two ends. Germline CDR1 reads SGDLS; CDR2 reads YYNGEE. The CDR3 spans 15 residues. CDR3 nucleotide sequence: TGTGCCAGCAGCGCGGGAGCGGGTGGCACAGATACGCAGTATTTT. Translating it yields CASSAGAGGTDTQYF.

This chain connects TRBV6-5 to TRBJ1-1; 9 positions agree with TRBD1. After removal of 1 base from V and 0 bases from J, the junction contained 0 bases not matched to a gene. Germline V lookup: CDR1 MNHEY, CDR2 SVGAGI. The CDR3 length is 15 residues. CDR3 region: CASSYWTGVNTEAFF. CDR3 DNA sequence: TGTGCCAGCAGTTACTGGACAGGGGTGAACACTGAAGCTTTCTTT.

The chain recombines TRBV27 with TRBJ1-2; D may be TRBD1 (6 bases). This CDR3 is 16 amino acids long. V gave up 4 bases and J gave up 5 bases, with 20 bases separating them. The germline V gene encodes CDR1 MNHEY and CDR2 SMNVEV (reference sequence). The CDR3 loop reads CASSWADGRGVYGYTF. Here the CDR3 DNA reads TGTGCCAGCAGTTGGGCAGATGGCAGGGGAGTTTATGGCTACACCTTC.

V and J are TRBV24-1 and TRBJ1-5, with TRBD1 matching 7 bases. This CDR3 region has 14 residues. Germline CDR1 reads KGHDR; CDR2 reads SFDVKD. V lost 6 bases to trimming and J lost 3 bases; unmatched junction nucleotides: 4. CDR3 sequence (DNA): TGTGCCACCAGTCTAACAGGGGTCAATCAGCCCCAGCATTTT. This gives the protein CATSLTGVNQPQHF.

This chain joins TRBV3-1 (or the pseudogene TRBV3-2) and TRBJ2-7, with 8 nucleotides matching TRBD2. CDR3 length: 16 amino acids. Germline V gives CDR1 LGHDT, CDR2 YNNKEL (reference sequence). After removal of 1 base from V and 6 bases from J, the junction contained 11 bases not matched to a gene. CDR3 protein: CASSQGKAGVASEQYF. The CDR3 DNA reads TGTGCCAGCAGCCAAGGGAAAGCGGGAGTTGCTTCCGAGCAGTACTTC.

The rearrangement links TRBV7-9 to TRBJ1-1, with D perhaps TRBD1 (5 bases). The CDR3 spans 14 residues. CDR1 is SEHNR, CDR2 FQNEAQ, per germline (reference sequence). V lost 3 bases and J lost 4, with 12 bases in between. The CDR3 sequence is CASSLSAGPTEAFF. The CDR3 nucleotides read TGTGCCAGCAGCTTGTCGGCGGGGCCCACTGAAGCTTTCTTT.

CDR3 sequence (DNA): TGTGCCAGCAGTGTAAGACAGGGGGCTGAAGCTTTCTTT. Encoded protein: CASSVRQGAEAFF. The J gene is TRBJ1-1, the V gene TRBV2, with 9 bases matching TRBD1. CDR3 length: 13 residues. Per germline, CDR1 SNHLY and CDR2 FYNNEI. V lost 4 bases, J lost 6 bases, and 3 bases stayed unmatched.

This chain connects TRBV5-5 to TRBJ1-5; 7 bases are a match to TRBD1. Unmatched junction bases numbered 4, after V lost 3 bases and J lost 1 base. Germline V CDR1 and CDR2: SGHKS, YYEKEE (reference sequence). There are 15 residues in the CDR3. The CDR3 nucleotides read TGTGCCAGCAGCTGGACAGGAGGGAGCAATCAGCCCCAGCATTTT. Protein product: CASSWTGGSNQPQHF.

This clone has just one count. V and J are TRBV5-1 and TRBJ2-3, with a possible D match to TRBD2 (5 bases). Deletions cut 5 bases from V and 1 base from J, with 29 bases between. Germline V CDR1 and CDR2: SGHRS, YFSETQ. The CDR3 totals 20 residues. The DNA for the CDR3 is TGCGCCAGCAGATTCCGGGGAAGCGGAGGAGTTCAGGTGGGCACAGATACGCAGTATTTT. Protein product: CASRFRGSGGVQVGTDTQYF.

In DNA, the CDR3 is TGTGCCAGCAGTTTAAGCCAGGCCCCCTACAATGAGCAGTTCTTC. It specifies CASSLSQAPYNEQFF. The rearrangement links TRBV28 to TRBJ2-1; D gene unclear. V lost 2 bases and J lost 2, with 10 bases in between. Germline-derived CDR1 and CDR2 are MDHEN and SYDVKM. The CDR3 extends over 15 amino acids.

The chain joins TRBV19 to TRBJ1-1; TRBD1 matches 11 bases. The CDR3 runs to 15 residues. Per the germline V gene, CDR1 is LNHDA and CDR2 is SQIVND (reference sequence). V dropped 5 bases and J dropped 4; count of bases not matched to a gene: 6. The CDR3 sequence is CASSSWTGGVTEAFF. CDR3 in DNA: TGTGCCAGTAGTTCCTGGACAGGGGGCGTCACTGAAGCTTTCTTT.